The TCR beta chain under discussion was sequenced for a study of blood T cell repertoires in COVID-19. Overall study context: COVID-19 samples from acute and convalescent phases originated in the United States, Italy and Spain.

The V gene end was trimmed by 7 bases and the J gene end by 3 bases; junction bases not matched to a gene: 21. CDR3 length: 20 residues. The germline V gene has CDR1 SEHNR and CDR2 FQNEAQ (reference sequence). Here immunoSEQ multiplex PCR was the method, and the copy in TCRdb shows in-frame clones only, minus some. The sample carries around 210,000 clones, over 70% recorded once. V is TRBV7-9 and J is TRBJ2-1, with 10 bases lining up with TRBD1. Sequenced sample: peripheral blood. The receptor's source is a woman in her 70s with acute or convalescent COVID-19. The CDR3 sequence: CASTELPGQGSISLYNEQFF. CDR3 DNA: TGTGCCAGCACCGAGCTACCGGGACAGGGGAGTATCTCCCTCTACAATGAGCAGTTCTTC.